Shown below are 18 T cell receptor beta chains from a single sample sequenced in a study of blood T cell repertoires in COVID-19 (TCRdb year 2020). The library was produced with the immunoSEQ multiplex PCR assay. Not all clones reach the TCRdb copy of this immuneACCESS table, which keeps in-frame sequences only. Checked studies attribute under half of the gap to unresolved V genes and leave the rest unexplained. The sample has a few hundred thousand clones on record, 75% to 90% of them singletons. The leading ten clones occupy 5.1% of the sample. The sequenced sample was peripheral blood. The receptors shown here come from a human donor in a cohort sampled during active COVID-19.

The CDR3 region is CASSHSGSSGEADTQYF. CDR3 nucleotide sequence: TGTGCCAGCAGCCACTCAGGGTCTAGCGGGGAGGCAGATACGCAGTATTTT. The chain couples TRBV4-2 to TRBJ2-3, with TRBD2 matching 9 bases. Germline CDR1 is LGHNA and CDR2 is YNFKEQ. The CDR3 runs to 17 residues. With 3 bases clipped from V and 4 bases from J, the junction kept 11 bases outside the gene matches.

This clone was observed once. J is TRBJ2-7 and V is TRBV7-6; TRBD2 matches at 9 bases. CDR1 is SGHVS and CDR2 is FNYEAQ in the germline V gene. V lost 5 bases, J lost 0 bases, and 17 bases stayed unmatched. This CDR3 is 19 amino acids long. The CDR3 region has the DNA TGTGCCAGCAGCCTAAGGGGTGGTAGCGGGAGTATTTACTCCTACGAGCAGTACTTC. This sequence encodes CASSLRGGSGSIYSYEQYF.

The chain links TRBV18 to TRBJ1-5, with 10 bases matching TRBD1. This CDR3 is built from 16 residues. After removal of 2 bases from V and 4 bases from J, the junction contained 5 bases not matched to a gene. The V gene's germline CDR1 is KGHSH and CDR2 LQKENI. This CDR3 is CASSPGTGAINQPQHF. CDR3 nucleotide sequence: TGTGCCAGCTCACCAGGGACAGGGGCGATAAATCAGCCCCAGCATTTT.

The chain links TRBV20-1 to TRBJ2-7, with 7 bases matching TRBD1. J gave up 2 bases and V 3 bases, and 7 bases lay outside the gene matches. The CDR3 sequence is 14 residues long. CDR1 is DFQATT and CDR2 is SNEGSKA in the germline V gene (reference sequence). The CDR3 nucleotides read TGCAGTGCTAGTGGAGACAGGGACACCTACGAGCAGTACTTC. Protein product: CSASGDRDTYEQYF.

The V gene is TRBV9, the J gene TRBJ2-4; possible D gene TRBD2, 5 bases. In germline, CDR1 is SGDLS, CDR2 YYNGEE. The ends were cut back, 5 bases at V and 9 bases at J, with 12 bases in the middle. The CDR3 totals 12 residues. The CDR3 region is CASRGTAGIQYF. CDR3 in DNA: TGTGCCAGCAGGGGCACGGCGGGCATTCAGTACTTC.

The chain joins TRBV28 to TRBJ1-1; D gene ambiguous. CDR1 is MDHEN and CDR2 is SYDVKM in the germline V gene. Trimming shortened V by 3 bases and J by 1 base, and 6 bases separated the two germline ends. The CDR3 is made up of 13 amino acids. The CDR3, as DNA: TGTGCCAGCAGTTTGCCAGAGAACACTGAAGCTTTCTTT. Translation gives CASSLPENTEAFF. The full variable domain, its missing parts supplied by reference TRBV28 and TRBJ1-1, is DVKVTQSSRYLVKRTGEKVFLECVQDMDHENMFWYRQDPGLGLRLIYFSYDVKMKEKGDIPEGYSVSREKKERFSLILESASTNQTSMYLCASSLPENTEAFFGQGTRLTVV.

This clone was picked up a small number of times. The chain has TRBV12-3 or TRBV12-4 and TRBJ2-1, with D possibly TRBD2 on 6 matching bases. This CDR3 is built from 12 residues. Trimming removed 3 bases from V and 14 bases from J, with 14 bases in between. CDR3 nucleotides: TGTGCCAGCAGTTTCCCGACCGGGGGTAAGTTCTTC. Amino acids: CASSFPTGGKFF.

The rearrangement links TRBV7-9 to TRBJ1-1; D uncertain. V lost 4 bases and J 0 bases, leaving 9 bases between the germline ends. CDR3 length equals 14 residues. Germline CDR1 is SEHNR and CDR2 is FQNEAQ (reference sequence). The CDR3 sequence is CASSSRNMNTEAFF. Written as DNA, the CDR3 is TGTGCCAGCAGCTCTAGAAATATGAACACTGAAGCTTTCTTT.

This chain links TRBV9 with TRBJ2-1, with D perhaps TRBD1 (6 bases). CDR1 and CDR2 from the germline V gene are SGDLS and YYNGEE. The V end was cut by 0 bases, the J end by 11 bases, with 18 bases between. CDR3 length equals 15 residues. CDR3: CASSVAGDPPSQQFF. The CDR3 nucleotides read TGTGCCAGCAGCGTAGCAGGGGACCCACCCTCCCAGCAGTTCTTC.

For the CDR3, the DNA is TGTGCCAGCATTCCGAGCGGGAGGCGCACAGATACGCAGTATTTT. This translates into CASIPSGRRTDTQYF. This chain uses TRBV6-6 with TRBJ2-3, with 9 bases lining up with TRBD2. CDR1 MNHNY and CDR2 SVGAGI come from the germline V gene (reference sequence). The CDR3 length is 15 residues. After removal of 7 bases from V and 1 base from J, the junction contained 6 bases not matched to a gene.

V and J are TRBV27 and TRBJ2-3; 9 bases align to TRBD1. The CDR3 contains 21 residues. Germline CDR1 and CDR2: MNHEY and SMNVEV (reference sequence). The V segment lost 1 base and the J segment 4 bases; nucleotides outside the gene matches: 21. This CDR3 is CASSLLGRSQGAGGSADTQYF. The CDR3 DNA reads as TGTGCCAGCAGTTTATTAGGCCGGTCACAGGGGGCTGGCGGGAGCGCAGATACGCAGTATTTT.

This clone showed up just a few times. The CDR3 loop is CASSPKGQASYNSPLHF. The CDR3 coding sequence is TGTGCCAGCAGCCCCAAGGGACAGGCCTCCTATAATTCACCCCTCCACTTT. This chain uses TRBV7-8 with TRBJ1-6; 8 bases map to TRBD1. The CDR3 runs 17 residues. Trimming at V came to 5 bases and at J to 0 bases, leaving 6 bases not matched to a gene. Germline CDR1 is SGHVS and CDR2 is FQNEAQ.

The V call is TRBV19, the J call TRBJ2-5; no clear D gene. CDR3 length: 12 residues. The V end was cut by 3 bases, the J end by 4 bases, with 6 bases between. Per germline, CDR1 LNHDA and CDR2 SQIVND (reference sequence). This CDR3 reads CASSIIGETQYF. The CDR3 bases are TGTGCCAGTAGTATTATCGGAGAGACCCAGTACTTC.

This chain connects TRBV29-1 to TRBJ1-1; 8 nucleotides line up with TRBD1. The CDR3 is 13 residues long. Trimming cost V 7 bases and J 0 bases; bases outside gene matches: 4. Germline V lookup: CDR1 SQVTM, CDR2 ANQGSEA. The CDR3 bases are TGCAGCGCTAAGACAGGGGTGAACACTGAAGCTTTCTTT. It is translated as CSAKTGVNTEAFF.

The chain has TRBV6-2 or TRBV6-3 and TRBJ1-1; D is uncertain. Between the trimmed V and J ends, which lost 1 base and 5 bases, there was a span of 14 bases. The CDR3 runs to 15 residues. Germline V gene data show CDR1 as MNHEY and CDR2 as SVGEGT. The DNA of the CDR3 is TGTGCCAGCAGTTACTGGATAGGGTCGGGGACTGAAGCTTTCTTT. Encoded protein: CASSYWIGSGTEAFF.

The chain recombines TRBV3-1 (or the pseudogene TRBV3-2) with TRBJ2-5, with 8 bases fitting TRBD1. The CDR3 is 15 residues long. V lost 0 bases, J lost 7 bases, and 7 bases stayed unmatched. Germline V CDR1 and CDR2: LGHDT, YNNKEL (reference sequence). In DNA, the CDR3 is TGTGCCAGCAGCCAAGATGTAGGACAGGGTAGGACCCAGTACTTC. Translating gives CASSQDVGQGRTQYF.

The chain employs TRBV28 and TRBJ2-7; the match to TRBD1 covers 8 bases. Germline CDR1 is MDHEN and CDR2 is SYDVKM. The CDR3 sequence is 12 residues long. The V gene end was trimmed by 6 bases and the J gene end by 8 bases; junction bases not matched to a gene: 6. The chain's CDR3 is CASSNDRGQQYF. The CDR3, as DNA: TGTGCCAGCAGCAACGACAGGGGCCAGCAGTACTTC.

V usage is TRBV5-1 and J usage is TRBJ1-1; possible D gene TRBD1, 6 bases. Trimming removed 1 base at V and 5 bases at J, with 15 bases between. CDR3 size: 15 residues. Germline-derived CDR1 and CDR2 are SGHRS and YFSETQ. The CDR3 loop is CASSLSGGRHTEAFF. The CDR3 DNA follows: TGCGCCAGCAGCTTGTCGGGGGGCAGGCATACTGAAGCTTTCTTT. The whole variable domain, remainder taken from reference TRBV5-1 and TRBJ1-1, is KAGVTQTPRYLIKTRGQQVTLSCSPISGHRSVSWYQQTPGQGLQFLFEYFSETQRNKGNFPGRFSGRQFSNSRSEMNVSTLELGDSALYLCASSLSGGRHTEAFFGQGTRLTVV.